The entry below describes one T cell receptor beta chain. Its matching antigen is unknown. The record originates from a study of T cell repertoires in cytomegalovirus infection. In the study overall: CMV infection together with matching HLA type was indicated by public TCR beta signatures. Study-wide points: HLA-C-restricted CMV clonotypes gave the most frequent clonotype in two of eight donors. Carriers of CMV and the relevant HLA type were discriminated by public TCR beta frequency.

TCRdb recomputed calls from the reads with MiXCR, one row per CDR3 protein. The data show some 150,000 distinct CDR3 sequences, with 23% seen just once and 10% to 11% held by the top ten. The CDR3 length is 11 residues. V dropped 7 bases and J dropped 8 bases, with 11 bases sitting between them. The receptor was isolated from a human donor in good health (CMV status not recorded). Some clones in this sample may be carry-over from other donors' samples. The chain combines TRBV12-3 or TRBV12-4 with TRBJ1-1; D gene unclear. The sample taken for sequencing was PBMCs. CDR3: CASIFEKEAFF. The CDR3 coding sequence is TGTGCCAGCATTTTCGAAAAAGAAGCTTTCTTT.